A single sample is the source of the 7 T cell receptor beta chains below, sequenced in a study of blood T cell repertoires in COVID-19. TCRdb keeps only in-frame clones here, not all; method: immunoSEQ multiplex PCR. Of more than 300,000 clones in the sample, more than 70% were seen once. Input material: peripheral blood. These receptor sequences come from a woman between 25 and 40 years old with COVID-19, enrolled during active disease.

V is TRBV3-1 (or the pseudogene TRBV3-2) and J is TRBJ2-3, with D tentatively TRBD2 (5 bases). Between the trimmed V and J ends, which lost 1 base and 0 bases, there was a span of 8 bases. The CDR3 is 15 residues long. Germline assignment: CDR1 LGHDT and CDR2 YNNKEL (reference sequence). CDR3 loop: CASSQGAGSTDTQYF. CDR3 DNA: TGTGCCAGCAGCCAAGGGGCGGGTAGCACAGATACGCAGTATTTT.

This chain uses TRBV5-1 with TRBJ2-1; 12 bases are a match to TRBD2. This CDR3 has 15 amino acids. Germline CDR1 SGHRS, CDR2 YFSETQ. J gave up 6 bases and V 1 base, and 2 bases lay outside the gene matches. The CDR3 region is CASSLQLAGGNEQFF. CDR3 DNA sequence: TGCGCCAGCAGCTTGCAACTAGCGGGGGGCAATGAGCAGTTCTTC. The full variable domain, completed using reference TRBV5-1 and TRBJ2-1, is KAGVTQTPRYLIKTRGQQVTLSCSPISGHRSVSWYQQTPGQGLQFLFEYFSETQRNKGNFPGRFSGRQFSNSRSEMNVSTLELGDSALYLCASSLQLAGGNEQFFGPGTRLTVL.

J is TRBJ2-5 and V is TRBV6-6; D is undetermined. V gave up 0 bases and J gave up 5 bases, with 10 bases separating them. The germline gives CDR1 MNHNY, CDR2 SVGAGI (reference sequence). CDR3 length: 14 amino acids. The CDR3 here is CASSYSGSSETQYF. In DNA, the CDR3 is TGTGCCAGCAGTTACTCGGGCAGTTCGGAGACCCAGTACTTC.

This chain uses TRBV2 with TRBJ2-6, with D perhaps matching TRBD1 (5 bases). The V end was cut by 8 bases, the J end by 12 bases, with 14 bases between. CDR3 length: 12 residues. Germline loops: CDR1 SNHLY, CDR2 FYNNEI. Here the CDR3 DNA reads TGTGCCAGCGGGGCTCAGGCCGGCGTCCTGACTTTC. It encodes CASGAQAGVLTF.

The chain has TRBV14 and TRBJ1-2; no clear D. V gave up 4 bases and J gave up 0 bases, with 6 bases separating them. The germline gives CDR1 SGHDN, CDR2 FVKESK. This CDR3 contains 13 residues. CDR3 nucleotide sequence: TGTGCCAGCAGCCGCAGAACTAACTATGGCTACACCTTC. Its translation is CASSRRTNYGYTF.

A word on this clone: One end of the junction does not line up with germline, which may come from a read error. The chain carries TRBV7-7 and TRBJ2-2; 9 bases are a match to TRBD2. Per germline, CDR1 SSHAT and CDR2 FNYEAQ (reference sequence). The CDR3 has 16 amino acids. The CDR3 protein is CASSSGSGRGTGELFF. The DNA for the CDR3 is TGTGCTAGCAGCAGTGGTAGCGGGAGAGGAACCGGGGAGCTGTTTTTT. The variable domain in full, completed from reference TRBV7-7 and TRBJ2-2, reads GAGVSQSPRYKVTKRGQDVTLRCDPISSHATLYWYQQALGQGPEFLTYFNYEAQPDKSGLPSDRFSAERPEGSISTLTIQRTEQRDSAMYRCASSSGSGRGTGELFFGEGSRLTVL.

As to this clone: Other DNA variants within this sample encode the same CDR3. The chain recombines TRBV27 with TRBJ1-6, with 8 bases that match TRBD1. The V gene's germline CDR1 is MNHEY and CDR2 SMNVEV (reference sequence). After removal of 3 bases from V and 6 bases from J, the junction contained 1 base not matched to a gene. The CDR3 is 14 amino acids. The CDR3 reads CASSFDRGNSPLHF. As DNA, the CDR3 is TGTGCCAGCAGTTTTGACAGGGGTAATTCACCCCTCCACTTT.